This T cell receptor (beta chain) was retrieved from a study of T cells in Graves' hyperthyroidism and ophthalmopathy. Study-level results: A model using 13 V-J features told ophthalmopathy apart from stable hyperthyroidism.

Germline CDR1 KGHSH, CDR2 LQKENI. The CDR3 is made up of 13 amino acids. No ophthalmopathy progression within 18 months constituted stable Graves' hyperthyroidism. Amplification targeted TCR beta CDR3 regions from RNA transcripts. An initial round of RT-PCR targeting the TCR CDR3 relied on the HTBI primer set. MiXCR, applied by TCRdb to the multiplex PCR reads, yields one record per CDR3 protein. The sample contains approximately 560,000 distinct CDR3 sequences, 15% to 17% of which appear only once. This clonotype was observed at least ten times. Its cognate antigen is unknown. The chain couples TRBV18 to TRBJ2-3, with D possibly being TRBD2 (5 bases). Sequencing used blood. The receptor's source is a woman between 25 and 40 years old with Graves' hyperthyroidism. The CDR3 is CASSPGSTDTQYF. The CDR3 DNA reads TGTGCTAGCAGCCCGGGGAGCACAGATACGCAGTATTTT.